Below, one TCR beta chain is given with its context. The target antigen is unknown. This CDR3 region has 16 residues. Trimming took 4 bases from V and 7 from J; bases not matched to a gene: 10. Germline CDR1 and CDR2: SGHRS and YFSETQ. This entry comes from a study of T cell responses to AZD1222 COVID-19 vaccine. Across the study: Pooled together were second doses at about 4 or about 12 weeks.

Data came from immunoSEQ multiplex PCR; TCRdb stores just in-frame clones and leaves some out. The sample comprises 240,000 or so clones, approximately 95% of which are singletons, and 0.55% rests with the top ten. General study results and limits: Spike-specific TCRs gained breadth and depth after people received two AZD1222 doses.

The chain recombines TRBV5-1 with TRBJ2-2; 10 bases line up with TRBD2. This receptor was obtained from an adult in good health. Sequences were derived from peripheral blood, sampled on day 0 of AZD1222 vaccination. CDR3 coding DNA: TGCGCCAGCAGCGCCCTAGCGGGAGCGTCTATCGGGGAGCTGTTTTTT. Residues: CASSALAGASIGELFF.